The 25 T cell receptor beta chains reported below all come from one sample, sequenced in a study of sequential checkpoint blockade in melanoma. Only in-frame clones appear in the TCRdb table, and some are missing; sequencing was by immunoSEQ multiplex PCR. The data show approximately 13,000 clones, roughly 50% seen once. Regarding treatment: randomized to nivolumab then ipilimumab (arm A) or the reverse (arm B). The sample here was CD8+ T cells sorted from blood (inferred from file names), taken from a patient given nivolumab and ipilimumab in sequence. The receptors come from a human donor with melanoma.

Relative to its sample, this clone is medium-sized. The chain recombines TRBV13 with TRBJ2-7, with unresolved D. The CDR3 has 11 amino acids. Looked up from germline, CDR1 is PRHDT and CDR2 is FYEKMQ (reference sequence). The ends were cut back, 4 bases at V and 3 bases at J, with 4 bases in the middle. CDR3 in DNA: TGTGCCAGCAGCTCCCTCTACGAGCAGTACTTC. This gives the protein CASSSLYEQYF. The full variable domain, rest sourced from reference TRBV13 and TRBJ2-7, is AAGVIQSPRHLIKEKRETATLKCYPIPRHDTVYWYQQGPGQDPQFLISFYEKMQSDKGSIPDRFSAQQFSDYHSELNMSSLELGDSALYFCASSSLYEQYFGPGTRLTVT.

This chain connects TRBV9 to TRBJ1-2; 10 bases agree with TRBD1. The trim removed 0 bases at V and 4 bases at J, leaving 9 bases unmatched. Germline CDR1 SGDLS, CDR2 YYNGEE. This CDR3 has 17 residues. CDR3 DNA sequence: TGTGCCAGCAGCGTAGCCTTCCCGGGACAGGGGTCCTATGGCTACACCTTC. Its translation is CASSVAFPGQGSYGYTF.

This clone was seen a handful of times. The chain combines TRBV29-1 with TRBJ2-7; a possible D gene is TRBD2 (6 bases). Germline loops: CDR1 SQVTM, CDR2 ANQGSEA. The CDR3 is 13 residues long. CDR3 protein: CSAGLPSSYEQYF. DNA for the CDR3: TGCAGTGCGGGACTTCCGAGCTCCTACGAGCAGTACTTC.

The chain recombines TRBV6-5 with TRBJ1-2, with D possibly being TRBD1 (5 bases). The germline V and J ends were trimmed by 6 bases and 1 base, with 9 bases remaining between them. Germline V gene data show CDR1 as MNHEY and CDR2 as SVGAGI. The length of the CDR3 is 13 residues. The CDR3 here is CASSRDSNYGYTF. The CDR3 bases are TGTGCCAGCAGCCGTGACAGTAACTATGGCTACACCTTC.

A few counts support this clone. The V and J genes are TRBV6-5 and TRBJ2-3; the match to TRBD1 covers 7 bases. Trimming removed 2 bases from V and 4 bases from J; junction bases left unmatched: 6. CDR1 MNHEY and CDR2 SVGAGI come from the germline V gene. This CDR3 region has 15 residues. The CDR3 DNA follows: TGTGCCAGCAGTTACGGGACAGAGTTGGCAGATACGCAGTATTTT. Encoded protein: CASSYGTELADTQYF.

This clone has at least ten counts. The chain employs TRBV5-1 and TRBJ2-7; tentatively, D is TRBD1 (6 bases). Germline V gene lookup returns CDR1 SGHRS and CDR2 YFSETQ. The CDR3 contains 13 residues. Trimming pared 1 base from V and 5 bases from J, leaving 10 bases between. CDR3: CASSLTGSDEQYF. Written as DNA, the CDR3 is TGCGCCAGCAGCTTGACAGGGTCCGACGAGCAGTACTTC.

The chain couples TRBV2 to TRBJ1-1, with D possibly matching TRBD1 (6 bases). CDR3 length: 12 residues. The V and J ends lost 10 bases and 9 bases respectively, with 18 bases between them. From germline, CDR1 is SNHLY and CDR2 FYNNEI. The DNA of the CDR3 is TGTGCCACCTTTACCCCGACAGGCCAAGCTTTCTTT. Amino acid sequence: CATFTPTGQAFF.

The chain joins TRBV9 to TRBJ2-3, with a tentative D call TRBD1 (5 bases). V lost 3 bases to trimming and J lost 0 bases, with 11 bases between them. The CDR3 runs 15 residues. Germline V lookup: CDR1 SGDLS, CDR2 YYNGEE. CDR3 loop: CASSDSGYSTDTQYF. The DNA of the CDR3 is TGTGCCAGCAGCGACTCAGGGTATAGCACAGATACGCAGTATTTT.

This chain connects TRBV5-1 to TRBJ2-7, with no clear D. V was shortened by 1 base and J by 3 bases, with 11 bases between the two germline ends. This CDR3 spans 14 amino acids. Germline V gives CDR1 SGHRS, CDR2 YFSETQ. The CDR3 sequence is CASSLYGTNYEQYF. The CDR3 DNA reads TGCGCCAGCAGCTTGTATGGCACCAACTACGAGCAGTACTTC.

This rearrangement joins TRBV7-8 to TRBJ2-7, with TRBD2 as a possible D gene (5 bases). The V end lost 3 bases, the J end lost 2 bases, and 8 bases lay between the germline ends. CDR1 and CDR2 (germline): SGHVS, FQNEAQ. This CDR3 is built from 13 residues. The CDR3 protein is CASSLSGAYEQYF. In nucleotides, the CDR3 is TGTGCCAGCAGCTTGAGCGGTGCCTACGAGCAGTACTTC.

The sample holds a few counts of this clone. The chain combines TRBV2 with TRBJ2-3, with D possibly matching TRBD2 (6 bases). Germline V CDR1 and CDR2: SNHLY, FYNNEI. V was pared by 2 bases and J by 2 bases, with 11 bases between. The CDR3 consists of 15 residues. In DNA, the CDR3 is TGTGCCAGCAGTGAATCGGGGGTGGCCACAGATACGCAGTATTTT. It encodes CASSESGVATDTQYF.

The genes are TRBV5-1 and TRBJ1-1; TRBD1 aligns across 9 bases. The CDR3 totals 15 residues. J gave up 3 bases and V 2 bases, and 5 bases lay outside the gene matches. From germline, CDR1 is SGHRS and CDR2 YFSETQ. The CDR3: CASSFTGGPDTEAFF. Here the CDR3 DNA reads TGCGCCAGCAGCTTTACAGGGGGCCCTGACACTGAAGCTTTCTTT.

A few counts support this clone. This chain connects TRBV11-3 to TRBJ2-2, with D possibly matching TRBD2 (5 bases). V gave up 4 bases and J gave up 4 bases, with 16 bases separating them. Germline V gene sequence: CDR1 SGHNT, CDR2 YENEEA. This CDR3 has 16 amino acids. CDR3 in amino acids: CASSSITTRGTGELFF. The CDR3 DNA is TGTGCCAGCAGCTCCATCACAACTAGAGGCACCGGGGAGCTGTTTTTT.

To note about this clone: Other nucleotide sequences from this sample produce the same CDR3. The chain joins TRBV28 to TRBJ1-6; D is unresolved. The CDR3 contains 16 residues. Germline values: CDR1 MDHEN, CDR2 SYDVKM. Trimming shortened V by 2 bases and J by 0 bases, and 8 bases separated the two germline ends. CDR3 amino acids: CASSLTSDSYNSPLHF. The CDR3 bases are TGTGCCAGCAGTTTAACGTCAGACTCCTATAATTCACCCCTCCACTTT.

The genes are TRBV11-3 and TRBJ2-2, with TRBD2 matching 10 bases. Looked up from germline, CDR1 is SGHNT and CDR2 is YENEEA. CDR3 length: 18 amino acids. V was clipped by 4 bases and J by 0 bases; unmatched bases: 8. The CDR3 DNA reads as TGTGCCAGCAGCTCAAGAGGGACTAGCGACACGAACACCGGGGAGCTGTTTTTT. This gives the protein CASSSRGTSDTNTGELFF.

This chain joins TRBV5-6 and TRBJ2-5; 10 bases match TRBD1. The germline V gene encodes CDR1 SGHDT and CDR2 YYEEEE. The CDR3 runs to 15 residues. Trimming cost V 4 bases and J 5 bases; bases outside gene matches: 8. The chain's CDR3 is CASSPGTGDLETQYF. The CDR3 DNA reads TGTGCCAGCAGCCCCGGGACAGGGGATCTGGAGACCCAGTACTTC.

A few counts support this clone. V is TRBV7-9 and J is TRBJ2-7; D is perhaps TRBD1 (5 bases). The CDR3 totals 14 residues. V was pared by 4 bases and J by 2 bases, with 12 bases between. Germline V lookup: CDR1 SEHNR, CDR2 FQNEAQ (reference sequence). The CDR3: CASSSGMWPYEQYF. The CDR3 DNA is TGTGCCAGCAGCTCAGGGATGTGGCCCTACGAGCAGTACTTC.

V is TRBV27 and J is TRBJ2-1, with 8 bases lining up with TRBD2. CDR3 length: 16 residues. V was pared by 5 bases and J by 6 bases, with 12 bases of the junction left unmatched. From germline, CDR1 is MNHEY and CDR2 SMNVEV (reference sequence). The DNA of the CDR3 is TGTGCCAGCAGTAAACCAGCGGGAGCGGGGATCAATGAGCAGTTCTTC. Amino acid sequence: CASSKPAGAGINEQFF.

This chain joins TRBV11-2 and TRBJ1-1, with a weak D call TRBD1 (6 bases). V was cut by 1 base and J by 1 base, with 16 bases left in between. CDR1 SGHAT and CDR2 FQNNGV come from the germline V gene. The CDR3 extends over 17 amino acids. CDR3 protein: CASSLGLGGRGNTEAFF. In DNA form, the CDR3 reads TGTGCCAGCAGCTTAGGGTTGGGGGGGCGCGGGAACACTGAAGCTTTCTTT.

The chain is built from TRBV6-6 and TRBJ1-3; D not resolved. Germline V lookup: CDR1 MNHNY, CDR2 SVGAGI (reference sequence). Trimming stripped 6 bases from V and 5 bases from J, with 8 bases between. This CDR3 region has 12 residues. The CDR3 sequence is CASSEHRNTIYF. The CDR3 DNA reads TGTGCCAGCAGCGAACACCGAAACACCATATATTTT.

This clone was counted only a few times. The CDR3 protein is CASSIGSGGTADTQYF. As DNA, the CDR3 is TGTGCCAGTAGTATAGGGTCCGGGGGAACCGCAGATACGCAGTATTTT. V and J are TRBV19 and TRBJ2-3, with a possible D match to TRBD2 (6 bases). This CDR3 is 16 amino acids long. Trimming removed 1 base at V and 4 bases at J, with 15 bases between. Germline CDR1 and CDR2: LNHDA and SQIVND (reference sequence). Full variable domain (outside the CDR3, taken from reference TRBV19 and TRBJ2-3): DGGITQSPKYLFRKEGQNVTLSCEQNLNHDAMYWYRQDPGQGLRLIYYSQIVNDFQKGDIAEGYSVSREKKESFPLTVTSAQKNPTAFYLCASSIGSGGTADTQYFGPGTRLTVL.

The CDR3 loop is CASSTTGDSSYEQYF. DNA for the CDR3: TGTGCCAGCAGTACCACAGGGGATTCCTCCTACGAGCAGTACTTC. This rearrangement joins TRBV28 to TRBJ2-7; 7 nucleotides match TRBD1. This CDR3 is built from 15 residues. Germline V gives CDR1 MDHEN, CDR2 SYDVKM. V lost 5 bases and J lost 0; bases outside the gene matches: 7.

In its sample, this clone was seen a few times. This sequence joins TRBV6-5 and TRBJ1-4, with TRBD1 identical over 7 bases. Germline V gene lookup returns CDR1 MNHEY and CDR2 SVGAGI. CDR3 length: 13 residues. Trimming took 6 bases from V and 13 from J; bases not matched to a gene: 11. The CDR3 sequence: CASSHRGQLGLFF. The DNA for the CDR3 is TGTGCCAGCAGCCACAGGGGCCAGCTAGGACTGTTTTTT.

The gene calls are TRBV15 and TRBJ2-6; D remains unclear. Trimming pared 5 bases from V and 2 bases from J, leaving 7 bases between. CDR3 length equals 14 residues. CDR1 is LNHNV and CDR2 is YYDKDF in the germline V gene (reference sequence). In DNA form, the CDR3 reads TGTGCCACCAGCGCGACAACTGGGGCCAACGTCCTGACTTTC. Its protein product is CATSATTGANVLTF. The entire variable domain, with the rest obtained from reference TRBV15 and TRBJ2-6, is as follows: DAMVIQNPRYQVTQFGKPVTLSCSQTLNHNVMYWYQQKSSQAPKLLFHYYDKDFNNEADTPDNFQSRRPNTSFCFLDIRSPGLGDTAMYLCATSATTGANVLTFGAGSRLTVL.

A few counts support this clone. CDR3 sequence reads: CASSYGRTGYNEQFF. In DNA, the CDR3 is TGTGCCAGCAGTTACGGGAGGACAGGGTACAATGAGCAGTTCTTC. The chain is built from TRBV6-5 and TRBJ2-1; 8 nucleotides match TRBD1. CDR3 length: 15 residues. V gave up 2 bases and J gave up 4 bases; unmatched junction bases: 4. Germline V gives CDR1 MNHEY, CDR2 SVGAGI.